The rows below give T cell receptor beta chains drawn from one sample of a study of blood T cell repertoires in COVID-19. TCRdb's copy holds only in-frame clones and misses some; the assay was immunoSEQ multiplex PCR. The table lists about 240,000 clones, roughly 86% of them singletons, with approximately 7% in the top ten. Sequences were obtained from peripheral blood. All receptors derive from a woman aged 70-85 years with active or convalescent COVID-19. Each CDR3 is given with its conserved first and last residue. The order of the fields is D gene, J gene, clone size, V gene, CDR3 DNA, CDR3 protein. The D gene is left open where the match is weak. Rows may omit the clone size; those that give it use once, few, many or a size class.

d_gene: NA; j_gene: TRBJ2-1; abundance: NA; v_gene: TRBV11-3; CDR3nt: TGTGCCAGCAGCTCCGGTCCGTCCAATGAGCAGTTCTTC; CDR3aa: CASSSGPSNEQFF
d_gene: TRBD2; j_gene: TRBJ2-3; abundance: NA; v_gene: TRBV19; CDR3nt: TGTGCCAGTAGTATCAGGGCGGGGGGAACAGATACGCAGTATTTT; CDR3aa: CASSIRAGGTDTQYF
d_gene: TRBD2; j_gene: TRBJ2-7; abundance: once; v_gene: TRBV3-1/TRBV3-2; CDR3nt: TGTGCCAGCAGCCAAGATTGGGGGGGAAGAGCTTACTACGAGCAGTACTTC; CDR3aa: CASSQDWGGRAYYEQYF
d_gene: TRBD1; j_gene: TRBJ1-4; abundance: NA; v_gene: TRBV5-1; CDR3nt: TGCGCCAGCAGCTTAAATACAGGGGGCAGCGAAAAACTGTTTTTT; CDR3aa: CASSLNTGGSEKLFF
d_gene: NA; j_gene: TRBJ1-2; abundance: NA; v_gene: TRBV6-5; CDR3nt: TGTGCCAGCATTAAGGGTCAGGGCCGGAACTATGGCTACACCTTC; CDR3aa: CASIKGQGRNYGYTF
d_gene: NA; j_gene: TRBJ1-2; abundance: NA; v_gene: TRBV25-1; CDR3nt: TGTGCCAGCAGTGACCCCAGGGCACCGCTTGGCTACACCTTC; CDR3aa: CASSDPRAPLGYTF
d_gene: NA; j_gene: TRBJ1-1; abundance: NA; v_gene: TRBV4-1; CDR3nt: TGCGCCAGCAGCCAAGATGGGGGGGACACTGAAGCTTTCTTT; CDR3aa: CASSQDGGDTEAFF
d_gene: NA; j_gene: TRBJ1-2; abundance: NA; v_gene: TRBV19; CDR3nt: TGTGCCAGTATGGGGCCGACAGGTGGGGGCTACACCTTC; CDR3aa: CASMGPTGGGYTF
d_gene: NA; j_gene: TRBJ1-2; abundance: NA; v_gene: TRBV7-2; CDR3nt: TGTGCCAGCAGCTTAGGGGCCGGGGGGGGCCTCTATGGCTACACCTTC; CDR3aa: CASSLGAGGGLYGYTF
d_gene: NA; j_gene: TRBJ1-2; abundance: NA; v_gene: TRBV5-1; CDR3nt: TGCGCCAGCAGCCAATCTCTGGACAGTCACTTAGTAGTAGGCTACACCTTC; CDR3aa: CASSQSLDSHLVVGYTF
d_gene: TRBD1; j_gene: TRBJ1-2; abundance: NA; v_gene: TRBV6-6; CDR3nt: TGTGCCAGCAGTTACGAGGGGGCGAGGAATGGCTACACCTTC; CDR3aa: CASSYEGARNGYTF
d_gene: NA; j_gene: TRBJ2-4; abundance: NA; v_gene: TRBV19; CDR3nt: TGTGCCAGTACCCCTCCAGGGATAACCAAAAACATTCAGTACTTC; CDR3aa: CASTPPGITKNIQYF
d_gene: TRBD1; j_gene: TRBJ2-1; abundance: NA; v_gene: TRBV5-5; CDR3nt: TGTGCCAGCAGCCCCTCACAGGGGGTCTCCTACAATGAGCAGTTCTTC; CDR3aa: CASSPSQGVSYNEQFF
d_gene: NA; j_gene: TRBJ1-1; abundance: NA; v_gene: TRBV25-1; CDR3nt: TGTGCCACCCGAGGGGGGAACACTGAAGCTTTCTTT; CDR3aa: CATRGGNTEAFF
d_gene: TRBD2; j_gene: TRBJ2-5; abundance: NA; v_gene: TRBV5-4; CDR3nt: TGTGCCAGTCGCGGGGGTGAAGAGACCCAGTACTTC; CDR3aa: CASRGGEETQYF
d_gene: NA; j_gene: TRBJ2-6; abundance: NA; v_gene: TRBV4-3; CDR3nt: TGCGCCAGCAGCCAAGAACGGGGGTTTGGGGCCAACGTCCTGACTTTC; CDR3aa: CASSQERGFGANVLTF
d_gene: NA; j_gene: TRBJ2-7; abundance: NA; v_gene: TRBV6-5; CDR3nt: TGTGCCAGCAGTAAAACTCGGACAGAGCCCTACGAGCAGTACTTC; CDR3aa: CASSKTRTEPYEQYF
d_gene: NA; j_gene: TRBJ2-3; abundance: NA; v_gene: TRBV5-4; CDR3nt: TGTGCCAGCAGCCCGACGGGGACACAGTATGGTACGCAGTATTTT; CDR3aa: CASSPTGTQYGTQYF
d_gene: NA; j_gene: TRBJ2-7; abundance: NA; v_gene: TRBV2; CDR3nt: TGTGCCAGCAGTGAGATGGTTAGCTACGAGCAGTACTTC; CDR3aa: CASSEMVSYEQYF